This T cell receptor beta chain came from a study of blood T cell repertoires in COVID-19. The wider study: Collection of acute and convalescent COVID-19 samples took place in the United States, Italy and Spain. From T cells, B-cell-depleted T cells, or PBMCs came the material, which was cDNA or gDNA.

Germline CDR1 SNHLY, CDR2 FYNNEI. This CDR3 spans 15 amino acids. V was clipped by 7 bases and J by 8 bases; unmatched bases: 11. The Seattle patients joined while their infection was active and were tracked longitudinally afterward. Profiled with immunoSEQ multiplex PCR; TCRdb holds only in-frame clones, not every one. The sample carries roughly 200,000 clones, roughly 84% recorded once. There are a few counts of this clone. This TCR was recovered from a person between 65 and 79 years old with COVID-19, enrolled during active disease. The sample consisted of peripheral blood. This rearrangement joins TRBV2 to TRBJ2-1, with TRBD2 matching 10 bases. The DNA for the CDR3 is TGTGCCAGCACAAGCGGGGGGGCCCCTTTAGATGAGCAGTTCTTC. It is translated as CASTSGGAPLDEQFF.